This is a list of T cell receptor beta chains from one sample in a study of identical twins. Each CDR3 protein gets one entry after TCRdb re-called the 5' RACE reads with MiXCR. The sample gives 420,000 or so distinct CDR3 sequences, approximately 18% of which show up once; 12% is in the top ten. Sequenced: naive T cells sorted from blood. The source is a man in his fifties or sixties in good health. CDR3s include the opening cysteine and the closing phenylalanine or tryptophan. The order of the fields is D gene, clone size, V gene, J gene, CDR3 protein, CDR3 DNA. A D gene is named only where the DNA matches it firmly. Where a row states a size, it is once, few, many or the class of an expanded clone; other rows omit it.

.	.	TRBV4-3	TRBJ1-1	CASSQGREVYTEAFF	TGCGCCAGCAGCCAAGGAAGGGAGGTGTACACTGAAGCTTTCTTT
TRBD1	.	TRBV28	TRBJ1-2	CASSLRTGYRGHGYTF	TGTGCCAGCAGTTTACGGACCGGTTACAGGGGGCATGGCTACACCTTC
.	many	TRBV20-1	TRBJ1-5	CSAFVTDGGNQPQHF	TGCAGTGCTTTCGTAACCGACGGTGGCAATCAGCCCCAGCATTTT
.	few	TRBV5-1	TRBJ1-1	CASSTSLGSGMNTEAFF	TGCGCCAGCAGTACGTCTTTGGGTTCCGGTATGAACACTGAAGCTTTCTTT
.	few	TRBV7-2	TRBJ1-1	CASSLIRGVEAFF	TGTGCCAGCAGCTTGATCAGGGGAGTTGAAGCTTTCTTT
TRBD2	many	TRBV7-9	TRBJ2-1	CASSSRTSGPYNEQFF	TGTGCCAGCAGCTCCCGGACTAGCGGACCCTACAATGAGCAGTTCTTC
TRBD2	many	TRBV28	TRBJ2-2	CASSLSARRLAGAIGELFF	TGTGCCAGCAGTTTATCAGCCCGTAGACTAGCGGGAGCTATCGGGGAGCTGTTTTTT
.	many	TRBV7-2	TRBJ2-3	CASSLAPLGSGTDTQYF	TGTGCCAGCAGCTTAGCTCCTCTCGGGAGCGGCACAGATACGCAGTATTTT
.	.	TRBV11-1	TRBJ2-1	CASSHRLEEDNEQFF	TGTGCCAGCAGCCACCGACTGGAGGAAGACAATGAGCAGTTCTTC
.	.	TRBV14	TRBJ2-6	CASSQVAPGPGANVLTF	TGTGCCAGCAGCCAAGTGGCCCCAGGGCCCGGGGCCAACGTCCTGACTTTC
.	.	TRBV5-1	TRBJ1-1	CASSLEQGPNTEAFF	TGCGCCAGCAGCTTGGAGCAGGGGCCGAACACTGAAGCTTTCTTT
TRBD1	many	TRBV12-3/TRBV12-4	TRBJ1-1	CASSPGQRRSTEAFF	TGTGCCAGCAGTCCGGGACAGCGGAGGAGCACTGAAGCTTTCTTT
.	.	TRBV28	TRBJ2-1	CASSFLGSDSNNEQFF	TGTGCCAGCAGTTTCTTGGGATCGGACAGCAACAATGAGCAGTTCTTC
TRBD1	.	TRBV12-3/TRBV12-4	TRBJ1-3	CASRSILRDRTGNTIYF	TGTGCCAGCAGGTCAATCCTCCGGGACAGAACTGGAAACACCATATATTTT
.	many	TRBV6-2/TRBV6-3	TRBJ2-5	CASSLRLGFGTQYF	TGTGCCAGCAGCCTGCGACTGGGCTTTGGGACCCAGTACTTC
.	few	TRBV29-1	TRBJ2-7	CSVEEPRDMGEQYF	TGCAGCGTTGAAGAACCCCGGGACATGGGCGAGCAGTACTTC
.	.	TRBV27	TRBJ1-6	CASSLLVKKNSPLHF	TGTGCCAGCAGTTTATTGGTGAAAAAAAATTCACCCCTCCACTTT
TRBD1	many	TRBV5-1	TRBJ2-3	CASSLFSRGREDTQYF	TGCGCCAGCAGCTTGTTTTCCAGGGGGCGTGAAGATACGCAGTATTTT